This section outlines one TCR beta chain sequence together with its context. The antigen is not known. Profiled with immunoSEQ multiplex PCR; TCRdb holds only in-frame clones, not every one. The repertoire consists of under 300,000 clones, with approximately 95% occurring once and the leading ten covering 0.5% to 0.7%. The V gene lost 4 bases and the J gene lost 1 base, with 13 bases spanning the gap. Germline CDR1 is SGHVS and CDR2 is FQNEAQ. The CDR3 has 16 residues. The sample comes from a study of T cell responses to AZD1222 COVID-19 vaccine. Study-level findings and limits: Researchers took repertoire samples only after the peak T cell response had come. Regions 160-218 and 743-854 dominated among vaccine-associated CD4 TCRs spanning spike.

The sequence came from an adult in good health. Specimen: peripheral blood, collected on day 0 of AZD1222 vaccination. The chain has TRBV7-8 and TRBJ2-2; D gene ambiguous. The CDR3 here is CASSSRLARNTGELFF. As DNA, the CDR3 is TGTGCCAGCAGCTCCCGCCTTGCGAGGAACACCGGGGAGCTGTTTTTT. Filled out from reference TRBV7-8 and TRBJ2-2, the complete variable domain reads GAGVSQSPRYKVAKRGQDVALRCDPISGHVSLFWYQQALGQGPEFLTYFQNEAQLDKSGLPSDRFFAERPEGSVSTLKIQRTQQEDSAVYLCASSSRLARNTGELFFGEGSRLTVL.